These T cell receptor beta chains were read from a single sample in a study of T cells in Graves' hyperthyroidism and ophthalmopathy. TCRdb recomputed calls from the multiplex PCR reads with MiXCR, one row per CDR3 protein. The table records 650,000 to 800,000 distinct CDR3 sequences, about 45% of them present only once. Source material: peripheral blood or thyroid tissue (not recorded which). These receptors were obtained from an adult man with Graves' disease, either hyperthyroidism or ophthalmopathy (not recorded which). Both conserved end residues are part of each CDR3. The D gene is left open where the match is weak. Expanded clones get a size class; other rows say once, few or many, or leave the size out.

j_call | v_call | d_call | clone_size | cdr3_nt | cdr3_aa
TRBJ2-5 | TRBV15 | - | once | TGTGCCACCAGCAGCCCCGGGAGTTCCGAGGCCCAGTACTTC | CATSSPGSSEAQYF
TRBJ2-5 | TRBV7-2 | TRBD2 | few | TGTGCCAGCAGCTCCCCGGGACTACAAGAGACCCAGTACTTC | CASSSPGLQETQYF
TRBJ2-5 | TRBV11-2 | - | - | TGTGCCAACAGCTTAGACCCGGGGAGGCATAGCCAAGAGACCCAGTACTTC | CANSLDPGRHSQETQYF
TRBJ2-6 | TRBV7-2 | - | - | TGTGCCAGCAGCTCTTTCTCCAGGGTTTCTGGGGCCAACGTCCTGACTTTC | CASSSFSRVSGANVLTF
TRBJ1-2 | TRBV29-1 | TRBD1 | - | TGCAGCGTTGTCCGGACAGGGCTCGGCTACACCTTC | CSVVRTGLGYTF
TRBJ1-4 | TRBV2 | TRBD1 | - | TGTGCCAGCAGTGAGCCAGGGGGCAATGAAAAACTGTTTTTT | CASSEPGGNEKLFF
TRBJ2-6 | TRBV5-1 | - | - | TGCGCCAGCAGCTTAAAGGGGACAGGGGCCAACGTCCTGACTTTC | CASSLKGTGANVLTF
TRBJ2-7 | TRBV11-2 | - | few | TGTGCCAGCAGCTTTTTTGGGTTATACGAGCAGTACTTC | CASSFFGLYEQYF
TRBJ1-4 | TRBV7-8 | - | many | TGTGCCAGCAGCTTAGGGGTGACTGGTGAAAAACTGTTTTTT | CASSLGVTGEKLFF
TRBJ1-5 | TRBV12-3/TRBV12-4 | TRBD1 | many | TGTGCCAGCAGTACTGGACAGGGGCTCAATCAGCCCCAGCATTTT | CASSTGQGLNQPQHF
TRBJ1-3 | TRBV6-6 | - | - | TGTGCCAGCAGTGTTGGACAGCTGGGAAACACCATATATTTT | CASSVGQLGNTIYF
TRBJ1-3 | TRBV10-3 | - | - | TGTGCCATCAGTTCGACAGGACCTGGAAACACCATATATTTT | CAISSTGPGNTIYF
TRBJ1-6 | TRBV25-1 | TRBD1 | many | TGTGCCAGCAGACCGGTCCAGGGGGCTAATTCACCCCTCCACTTT | CASRPVQGANSPLHF
TRBJ1-1 | TRBV7-9 | - | few | TGTGCCAGCGTAAATGAGAACACTGAAGCTTTCTTT | CASVNENTEAFF
TRBJ2-5 | TRBV14 | - | - | TGTGCCAGCAGCCAAGAGGGGGCAGGGGAGACCCAGTACTTC | CASSQEGAGETQYF
TRBJ1-2 | TRBV29-1 | - | - | TGCAGTGGAGGGGCGCCTGGCTATGGCTACACCTTC | CSGGAPGYGYTF
TRBJ1-2 | TRBV20-1 | TRBD1 | - | TGCAGTGCCCGAGCGGCAGGAGGGGGCCCCACCTTC | CSARAAGGGPTF
TRBJ1-2 | TRBV2 | - | - | TGTGCCAGCAGCCAGGATAATAGAGCGGCTAGTGGCTACACCTTC | CASSQDNRAASGYTF
TRBJ2-6 | TRBV7-2 | - | few | TGTGCCAGCAGCTTCCGGGGCTCCTCATCTGGGGCCAACGTCCTGACTTTC | CASSFRGSSSGANVLTF
TRBJ1-5 | TRBV10-3 | - | - | TGTGCCATCAGCGATTCAAGTGAGGGCAGATCCCACGATCAGCCCCAGCATTTT | CAISDSSEGRSHDQPQHF
TRBJ2-6 | TRBV20-1 | TRBD2 | - | TGCAGTGCTAGTGTCGGGAGGGGGGAACCTGGGGCCAACGTCCTGACTTTC | CSASVGRGEPGANVLTF
TRBJ1-3 | TRBV10-3 | TRBD1 | - | TGTGCCAGCAGTATCCGGGACAGTGGAAACACCATATATTTT | CASSIRDSGNTIYF
TRBJ1-1 | TRBV15 | - | many | TGTGCCACCAGCAGAGATAGGGTCGGGAACACTGAAGCTTTCTTT | CATSRDRVGNTEAFF
TRBJ2-6 | TRBV15 | - | - | TGTGCCACCAGCAGAGAGCTGGGGGGCGCGGCCGGGGCCAACGTCCTGACTTTC | CATSRELGGAAGANVLTF
TRBJ2-7 | TRBV24-1 | - | - | TGTGCCACCAGTGACCCTGCAGGGATTGAGCAGTACTTC | CATSDPAGIEQYF
TRBJ1-5 | TRBV2 | - | few | TGTGCCAGCAGTTACAAGGATAGCAATCAGCCCCAGCATTTT | CASSYKDSNQPQHF
TRBJ2-6 | TRBV19 | TRBD2 | many | TGTGCCAGTAGTATGCGGGAGGCTGGGGCCAACGTCCTGACTTTC | CASSMREAGANVLTF
TRBJ1-2 | TRBV7-9 | TRBD1 | many | TGTGCCAGCAGGGGGGACAGGGGGAACTATGGCTACACCTTC | CASRGDRGNYGYTF
TRBJ2-7 | TRBV7-9 | - | - | TGTGCCAGCAGCTTAGATCCGGGGCCCTACGAGCAGTACTTC | CASSLDPGPYEQYF
TRBJ2-5 | TRBV20-1 | - | - | TGCAGTGCTAGTGAGCCCCGGGGCGGGCAAGAGACCCAGTACTTC | CSASEPRGGQETQYF
TRBJ1-1 | TRBV5-6 | - | - | TGTGCCAGCAGCTTGTCTGGGTTCGGCGAAGCTTTCTTT | CASSLSGFGEAFF
TRBJ1-2 | TRBV5-8 | - | - | TGTGCCAGCAGCTTGCCCGGCTCAACTTATGGCTACACCTTC | CASSLPGSTYGYTF
TRBJ1-2 | TRBV7-9 | - | many | TGTGCCAGCAGCCTTGGACAAGTAAACTATGGCTACACCTTC | CASSLGQVNYGYTF
TRBJ1-5 | TRBV10-1 | - | - | TGTGCCAGCAGACTACCCCATCTCGGGGATCAGCCCCAGCATTTT | CASRLPHLGDQPQHF
TRBJ2-5 | TRBV25-1 | TRBD2 | - | TGTGCCAGCAGTGCTAGCCTAGCGGGAGGGATGGAGACCCAGTACTTC | CASSASLAGGMETQYF
TRBJ2-2 | TRBV7-9 | - | few | TGTGCCAGCAGCGAGCAGGTGAACACCGGGGAGCTGTTTTTT | CASSEQVNTGELFF
TRBJ1-2 | TRBV20-1 | TRBD1 | - | TGCAGTGCTAGACACCAGGACAGGGACCTCAATGGCTACACCTTC | CSARHQDRDLNGYTF
TRBJ1-4 | TRBV7-3 | - | - | TGTGCCAGCAGCAGGGTCAGGGAGGGTGGTGAAAAACTGTTTTTT | CASSRVREGGEKLFF
TRBJ1-2 | TRBV7-2 | - | - | TGTGCCAGCAGCCCCCCAGGGACAACTCTCCTCTATGGCTACACCTTC | CASSPPGTTLLYGYTF
TRBJ1-2 | TRBV7-2 | - | - | TGCGCCAGCAGCTTGGGTCCCTCCGGGGAGGGCGGCTACACCTTC | CASSLGPSGEGGYTF
TRBJ1-1 | TRBV19 | - | few | TGTGCCAGTAGTACCCACCGGGAATCGAACACTGAAGCTTTCTTT | CASSTHRESNTEAFF
TRBJ1-5 | TRBV6-5 | - | few | TGTGCCAGCAGTGAAGCGCTCTGGGGAACCCTCCAAAAGTCCCAGCATTTT | CASSEALWGTLQKSQHF
TRBJ2-7 | TRBV19 | - | - | TGTGCCAGTAGTATAGCATGGTCAACCTACGAGCAGTACTTC | CASSIAWSTYEQYF
TRBJ2-7 | TRBV7-9 | - | few | TGTGCCAGCAGCTTAAAAATGGGCCAGGGACCCTACGAGCAGTACTTC | CASSLKMGQGPYEQYF
TRBJ2-7 | TRBV5-1 | TRBD2 | - | TGCGCCAGCAGCTTGGGGCCGGGACTAGGGGCCTACGAGCAGTACTTC | CASSLGPGLGAYEQYF
TRBJ1-6 | TRBV5-8 | - | few | TGTGCCAGCAGCTTGGGTGGGGCAGGGAAGAATTCACCCCTCCACTTT | CASSLGGAGKNSPLHF
TRBJ1-5 | TRBV2 | - | - | TGTGCCAGCAGTGATCGGGGCGCTCAGCCCCAGCATTTT | CASSDRGAQPQHF
TRBJ2-7 | TRBV9 | TRBD2 | many | TGTGCCAGCAGCGTCCGGGCGGGGGTGGCCGAGCAGTACTTC | CASSVRAGVAEQYF
TRBJ1-2 | TRBV5-5 | - | - | TGTGCCAGCAGCCTCGGACAGCTCAGCTATGGCTACACCTTC | CASSLGQLSYGYTF
TRBJ1-2 | TRBV30 | - | - | TGTGCCTGGAGTGCGACAGCGGCTGGCTACACCTTC | CAWSATAAGYTF